The present entry profiles one TCR beta chain with its context. Per the original methods: Reference gene primer amplification gave estimated nucleated cell counts. Clones were sequenced by immunoSEQ multiplex PCR, and TCRdb holds only the in-frame ones, with some missing. V, J and clone size derive from that table, while D and trimming were established from the DNA sequence. The sample yields a few hundred thousand clones, roughly 80% seen once. This specimen comes from a study of blood T cell repertoires in COVID-19. About the study: Acute and convalescent COVID-19 specimens originated in the United States, Italy and Spain. T cells, B-cell-depleted T cells, or PBMCs provided the cDNA or gDNA that served as material.

V lost 2 bases and J 4 bases, leaving 3 bases between the germline ends. Germline V CDR1 and CDR2: SGHAT, FQDESV (reference sequence). CDR3 length equals 11 residues. V usage is TRBV11-1 and J usage is TRBJ2-7; no clear D. This sequence originates from a woman under 30 with acute or convalescent COVID-19. Sequenced: peripheral blood. This CDR3 is CASSLQYEQYF. The CDR3 coding sequence is TGTGCCAGCAGCTTACAGTACGAGCAGTACTTC.